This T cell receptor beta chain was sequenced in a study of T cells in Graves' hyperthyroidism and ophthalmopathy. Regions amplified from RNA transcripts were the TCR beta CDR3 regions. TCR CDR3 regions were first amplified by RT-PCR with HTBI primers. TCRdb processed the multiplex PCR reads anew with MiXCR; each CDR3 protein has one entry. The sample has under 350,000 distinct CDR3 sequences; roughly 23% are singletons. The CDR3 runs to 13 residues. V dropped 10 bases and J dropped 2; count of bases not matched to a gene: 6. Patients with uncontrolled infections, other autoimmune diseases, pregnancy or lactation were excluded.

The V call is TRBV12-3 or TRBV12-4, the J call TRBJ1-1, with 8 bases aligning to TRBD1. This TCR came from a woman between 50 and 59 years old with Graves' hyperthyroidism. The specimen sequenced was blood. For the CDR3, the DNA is TGTGCCATCGCGGGACAGGCCAACACTGAAGCTTTCTTT. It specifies CAIAGQANTEAFF.